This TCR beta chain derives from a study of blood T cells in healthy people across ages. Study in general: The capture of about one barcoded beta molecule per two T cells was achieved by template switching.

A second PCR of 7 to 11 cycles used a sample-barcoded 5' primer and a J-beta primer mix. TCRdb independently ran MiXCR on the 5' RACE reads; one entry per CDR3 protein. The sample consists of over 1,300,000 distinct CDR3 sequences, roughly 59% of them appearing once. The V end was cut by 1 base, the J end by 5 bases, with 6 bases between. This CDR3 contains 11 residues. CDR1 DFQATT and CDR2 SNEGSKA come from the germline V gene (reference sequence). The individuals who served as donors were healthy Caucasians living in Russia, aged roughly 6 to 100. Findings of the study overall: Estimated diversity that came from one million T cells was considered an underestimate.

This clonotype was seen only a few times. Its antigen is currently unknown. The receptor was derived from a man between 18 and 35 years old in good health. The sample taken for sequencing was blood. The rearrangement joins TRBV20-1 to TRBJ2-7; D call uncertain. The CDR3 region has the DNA TGCAGTGCTAGAGTGGTAGACGAGCAGTACTTC. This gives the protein CSARVVDEQYF.